What follows are 16 T cell receptor beta chains derived from one specimen sequenced in a study of blood T cell repertoires in COVID-19. Sequencing used immunoSEQ multiplex PCR; TCRdb keeps in-frame clones, though not all of them. The repertoire holds around 100,000 clones, with just over 90% as singletons. The sample consisted of peripheral blood. These receptors all come from a man aged 45-65 years with active COVID-19.

The rearrangement links TRBV12-3 or TRBV12-4 to TRBJ2-3; tentatively, D is TRBD2 (5 bases). Trimming took 5 bases from V and 1 from J, leaving 7 bases between them. CDR3 length: 13 amino acids. CDR3 sequence: CASSGLRTDTQYF. CDR3 sequence (DNA): TGTGCCAGCAGTGGACTGCGCACAGATACGCAGTATTTT.

This clone came up a few times. The genes are TRBV15 and TRBJ2-7; 9 nucleotides align to TRBD1. The V gene end was trimmed by 3 bases and the J gene end by 0 bases; junction bases not matched to a gene: 0. Germline V gene data show CDR1 as LNHNV and CDR2 as YYDKDF (reference sequence). The CDR3 has 14 residues. This chain's CDR3 is CATSRDRGSYEQYF. CDR3 bases: TGTGCCACCAGCAGGGACAGGGGCTCCTACGAGCAGTACTTC.

The chain has TRBV21-1 and TRBJ1-2; the table's D call of TRBD1 was not tested on the DNA. TRBV21-1 is a documented pseudogene. There are 13 residues in the CDR3. As DNA, the CDR3 is TGTGCCAGCAGCAAGGCCAGGAACTATGGCTACACCTTC. Residues: CASSKARNYGYTF.

This chain uses TRBV7-2 with TRBJ1-3, with TRBD1 as a possible D gene (5 bases). Germline CDR1 reads SGHTA; CDR2 reads FQGNSA. The CDR3 length is 15 residues. V was clipped by 3 bases and J by 4 bases, with 13 bases between them. CDR3 sequence: CASSFAGTPGNTIYF. The DNA of the CDR3 is TGTGCCAGCAGCTTCGCCGGGACTCCCGGAAACACCATATATTTT.

V usage is TRBV19 and J usage is TRBJ2-5, with 10 bases lining up with TRBD2. The germline CDR1 and CDR2 sequences are LNHDA and SQIVND (reference sequence). The length of the CDR3 is 14 residues. V shed 7 bases and J 7 bases; nucleotides not matched to a gene: 9. The CDR3: CASMRTSGSGTQYF. CDR3 in DNA: TGTGCCAGTATGAGGACTAGCGGCTCGGGGACCCAGTACTTC.

This clone was counted once. The chain is built from TRBV5-1 and TRBJ2-7; 11 bases are shared with TRBD2. Unmatched junction bases numbered 10, after V lost 0 bases and J lost 2 bases. The CDR3 totals 18 residues. Germline lookup yields CDR1 SGHRS and CDR2 YFSETQ. This CDR3 reads CASSLEGSGGGSPYEQYF. The CDR3 DNA reads as TGCGCCAGCAGCTTGGAGGGTAGCGGGGGGGGATCACCCTACGAGCAGTACTTC.

This chain connects TRBV4-2 to TRBJ2-1, with D possibly TRBD2 on 5 matching bases. Germline-derived CDR1 and CDR2 are LGHNA and YNFKEQ. V was shortened by 1 base and J by 4 bases, with 17 bases between the two germline ends. The CDR3 totals 17 residues. The CDR3 nucleotides are TGTGCCAGCAGCCAAGGGAGCGGTTTGTCCTCTTACAATGAGCAGTTCTTC. Translated: CASSQGSGLSSYNEQFF.

This clone occurred once. This chain uses TRBV27 with TRBJ2-5; possibly TRBD1 for D (6 bases). CDR1 is MNHEY and CDR2 is SMNVEV in the germline V gene (reference sequence). The CDR3 is 13 amino acids. V shed 5 bases and J shed 2 bases, with 9 bases lying between them. The CDR3 loop is CASSNTGQETQYF. CDR3 nucleotides: TGTGCCAGCAGTAACACAGGGCAAGAGACCCAGTACTTC.

The V and J genes are TRBV7-8 and TRBJ2-5, with D uncertain. Germline values: CDR1 SGHVS, CDR2 FQNEAQ. This CDR3 is built from 12 residues. V lost 1 base to trimming and J lost 3 bases, with 3 bases between them. The CDR3 sequence: CASSLVEETQYF. The DNA of the CDR3 is TGTGCCAGCAGCTTAGTAGAAGAGACCCAGTACTTC.

This clone was counted only a few times. This chain uses TRBV6-6 with TRBJ1-5; D gene unclear. V lost 6 bases and J 5 bases, leaving 14 bases between the germline ends. The CDR3 consists of 14 residues. Germline V gene sequence: CDR1 MNHNY, CDR2 SVGAGI (reference sequence). CDR3 in DNA: TGTGCCAGCAGGCCTTCGGGCGGGGATCAGCCCCAGCATTTT. Translation: CASRPSGGDQPQHF.

The chain couples TRBV27 to TRBJ1-5; D gene uncertain. There are 13 residues in the CDR3. Germline loops: CDR1 MNHEY, CDR2 SMNVEV (reference sequence). V was shortened by 5 bases and J by 2 bases, with 7 bases between the two germline ends. For the CDR3, the DNA is TGTGCCAGCAGTATTAGCCGCAATCAGCCCCAGCATTTT. It translates to CASSISRNQPQHF.

The chain links TRBV11-3 to TRBJ1-1, with TRBD1 matching over 7 bases. Germline V gene data show CDR1 as SGHNT and CDR2 as YENEEA. The CDR3 runs 15 residues. V shed 5 bases and J 1 base; nucleotides not matched to a gene: 7. This CDR3 is CASSPRQGRNTEAFF. For the CDR3, the DNA is TGTGCCAGCAGCCCACGACAGGGACGGAACACTGAAGCTTTCTTT.

The rearrangement joins TRBV19 to TRBJ2-3, with TRBD2 matching over 10 bases. This CDR3 contains 15 residues. Looked up from germline, CDR1 is LNHDA and CDR2 is SQIVND (reference sequence). V lost 3 bases to trimming and J lost 6 bases; unmatched junction nucleotides: 6. The CDR3 coding sequence is TGTGCCAGTAGTATTGCTAGCGGGAGTTGGGATACGCAGTATTTT. Translation: CASSIASGSWDTQYF.

The V gene is TRBV4-2, the J gene TRBJ1-4, with D unresolved. The CDR3 contains 16 residues. V lost 0 bases and J 0 bases, leaving 8 bases between the germline ends. Per the germline V gene, CDR1 is LGHNA and CDR2 is YNFKEQ. The CDR3 is CASSQEGRATNEKLFF. The CDR3, as DNA: TGTGCCAGCAGCCAAGAAGGGAGAGCAACTAATGAAAAACTGTTTTTT.

This chain connects TRBV11-2 to TRBJ2-3; possible D gene TRBD2, 6 bases. V lost 4 bases to trimming and J lost 6 bases, with 8 bases between them. CDR1 is SGHAT and CDR2 is FQNNGV in the germline V gene. The CDR3 extends over 12 amino acids. The DNA for the CDR3 is TGTGCCAGCAGCTCTGGGAGGGATACGCAGTATTTT. Amino acid sequence: CASSSGRDTQYF.

The V and J genes are TRBV7-9 and TRBJ1-6, with unresolved D. Germline V lookup: CDR1 SEHNR, CDR2 FQNEAQ (reference sequence). The CDR3 covers 13 residues. The V gene lost 5 bases and the J gene lost 9 bases, with 11 bases spanning the gap. The CDR3 DNA reads as TGTGCCAGCAGCGGGCAAACCCTTTCACCCCTCCACTTT. Its protein is CASSGQTLSPLHF.